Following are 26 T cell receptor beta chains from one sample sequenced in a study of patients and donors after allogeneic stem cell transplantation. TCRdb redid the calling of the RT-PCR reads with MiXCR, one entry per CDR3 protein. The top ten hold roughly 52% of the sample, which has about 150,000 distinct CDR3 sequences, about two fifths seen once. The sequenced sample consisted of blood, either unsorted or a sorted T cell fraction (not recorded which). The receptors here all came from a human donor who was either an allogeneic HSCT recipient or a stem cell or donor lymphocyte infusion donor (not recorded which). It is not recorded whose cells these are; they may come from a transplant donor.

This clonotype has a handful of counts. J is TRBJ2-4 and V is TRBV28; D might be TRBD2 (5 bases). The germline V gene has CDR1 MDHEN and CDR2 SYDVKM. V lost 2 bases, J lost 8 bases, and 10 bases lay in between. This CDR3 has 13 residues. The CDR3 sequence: CASSLGELDIQYF. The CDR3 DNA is TGTGCCAGCAGTTTAGGGGAGTTGGACATTCAGTACTTC.

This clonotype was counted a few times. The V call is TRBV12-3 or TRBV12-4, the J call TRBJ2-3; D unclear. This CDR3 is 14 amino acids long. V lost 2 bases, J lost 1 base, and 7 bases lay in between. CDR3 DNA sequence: TGTGCCAGCAGTTTACGGCAGGGCACAGATACGCAGTATTTT. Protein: CASSLRQGTDTQYF.

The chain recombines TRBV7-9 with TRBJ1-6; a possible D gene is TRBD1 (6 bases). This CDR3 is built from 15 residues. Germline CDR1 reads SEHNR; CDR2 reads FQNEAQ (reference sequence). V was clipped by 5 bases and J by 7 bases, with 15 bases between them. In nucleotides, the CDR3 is TGTGCCAGCAGCGACGAACAGGGAAGGAATTCACCCCTCCACTTT. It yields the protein CASSDEQGRNSPLHF.

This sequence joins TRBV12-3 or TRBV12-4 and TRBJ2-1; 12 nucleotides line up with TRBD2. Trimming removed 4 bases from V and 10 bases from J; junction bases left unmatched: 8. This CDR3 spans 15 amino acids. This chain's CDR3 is CASSSTSGGQEEQFF. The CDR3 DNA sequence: TGTGCCAGCAGTTCGACTAGCGGGGGCCAGGAGGAGCAGTTCTTC.

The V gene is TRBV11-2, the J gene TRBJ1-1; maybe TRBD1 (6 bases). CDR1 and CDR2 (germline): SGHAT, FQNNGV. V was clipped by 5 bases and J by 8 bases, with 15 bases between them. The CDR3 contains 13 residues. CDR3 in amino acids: CASSPRYREEAFF. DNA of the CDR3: TGTGCCAGCAGCCCCCGGTACAGGGAAGAAGCTTTCTTT.

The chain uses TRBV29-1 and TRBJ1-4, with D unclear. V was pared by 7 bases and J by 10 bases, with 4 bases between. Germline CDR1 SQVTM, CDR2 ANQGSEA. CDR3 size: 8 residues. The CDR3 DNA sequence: TGCAGCGCTTTAAAACTGTTTTTT. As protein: CSALKLFF.

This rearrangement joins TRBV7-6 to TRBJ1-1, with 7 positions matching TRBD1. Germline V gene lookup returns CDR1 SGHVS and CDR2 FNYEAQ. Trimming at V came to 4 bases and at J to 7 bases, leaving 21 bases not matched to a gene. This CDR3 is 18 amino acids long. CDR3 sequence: CASSSLGLTGVRPDEAFF. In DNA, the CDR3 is TGTGCCAGCAGCTCCCTAGGGTTAACAGGGGTACGACCGGATGAAGCTTTCTTT.

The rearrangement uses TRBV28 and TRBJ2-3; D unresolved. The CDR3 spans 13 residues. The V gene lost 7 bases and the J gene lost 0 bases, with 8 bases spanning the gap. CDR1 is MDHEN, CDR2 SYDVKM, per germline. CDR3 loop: CASIPDSTDTQYF. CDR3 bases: TGTGCCAGCATCCCCGATAGCACAGATACGCAGTATTTT.

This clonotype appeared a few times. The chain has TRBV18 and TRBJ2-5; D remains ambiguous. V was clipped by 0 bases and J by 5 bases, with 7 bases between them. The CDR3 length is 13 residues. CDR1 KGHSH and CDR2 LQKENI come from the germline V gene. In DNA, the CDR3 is TGTGCCAGCTCACCACCGCAGTTTGAGACCCAGTACTTC. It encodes CASSPPQFETQYF. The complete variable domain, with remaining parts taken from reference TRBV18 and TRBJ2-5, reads NAGVMQNPRHLVRRRGQEARLRCSPMKGHSHVYWYRQLPEEGLKFMVYLQKENIIDESGMPKERFSAEFPKEGPSILRIQQVVRGDSAAYFCASSPPQFETQYFGPGTRLLVL.

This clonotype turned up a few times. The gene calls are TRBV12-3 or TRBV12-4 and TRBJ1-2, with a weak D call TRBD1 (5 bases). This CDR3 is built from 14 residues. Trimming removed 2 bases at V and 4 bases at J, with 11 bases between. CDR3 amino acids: CASSLSRDAYGYTF. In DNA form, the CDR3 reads TGTGCCAGCAGTTTATCCCGGGACGCCTATGGCTACACCTTC.

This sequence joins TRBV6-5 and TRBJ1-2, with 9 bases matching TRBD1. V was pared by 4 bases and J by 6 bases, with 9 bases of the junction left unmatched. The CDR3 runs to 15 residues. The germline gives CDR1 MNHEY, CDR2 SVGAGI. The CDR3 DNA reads TGTGCCAGCAGTTTAACCGTACAGGGGGCGAATGGCTACACCTTC. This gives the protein CASSLTVQGANGYTF.

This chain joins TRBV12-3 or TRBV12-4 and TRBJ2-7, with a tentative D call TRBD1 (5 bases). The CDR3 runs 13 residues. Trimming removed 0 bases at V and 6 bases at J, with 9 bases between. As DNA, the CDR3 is TGTGCCAGCAGTTTAGCTACGACAGTCGAGCAGTACGTC. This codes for CASSLATTVEQYV.

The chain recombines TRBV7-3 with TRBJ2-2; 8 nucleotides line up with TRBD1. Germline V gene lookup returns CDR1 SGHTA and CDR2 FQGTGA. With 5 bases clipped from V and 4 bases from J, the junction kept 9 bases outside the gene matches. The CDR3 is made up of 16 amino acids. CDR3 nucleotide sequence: TGTGCCAGCAGCCCCAAGGGACAGGCGGTCACCGGGGAGCTGTTTTTT. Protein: CASSPKGQAVTGELFF.

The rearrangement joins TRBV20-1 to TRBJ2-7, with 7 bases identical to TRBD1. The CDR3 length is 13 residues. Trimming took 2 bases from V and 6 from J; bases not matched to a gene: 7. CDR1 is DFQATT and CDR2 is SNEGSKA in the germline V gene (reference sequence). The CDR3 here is CSARSGGFAEQYF. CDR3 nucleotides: TGCAGTGCTAGATCAGGGGGTTTCGCCGAGCAGTACTTC.

The CDR3 protein is CASSFGPNTGELFF. CDR3 bases: TGTGCCAGCAGCTTTGGACCGAACACCGGGGAGCTGTTTTTT. This chain connects TRBV7-8 to TRBJ2-2; D is ambiguous. Germline-derived CDR1 and CDR2 are SGHVS and FQNEAQ. There are 14 residues in the CDR3. V was pared by 3 bases and J by 0 bases, with 5 bases between.

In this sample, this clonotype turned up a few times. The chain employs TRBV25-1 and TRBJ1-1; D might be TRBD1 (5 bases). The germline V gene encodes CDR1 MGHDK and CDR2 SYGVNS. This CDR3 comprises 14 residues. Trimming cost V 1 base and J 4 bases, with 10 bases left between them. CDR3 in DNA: TGTGCCAGCAGTGAATTAGGGGAATTCACTGAAGCTTTCTTT. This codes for CASSELGEFTEAFF. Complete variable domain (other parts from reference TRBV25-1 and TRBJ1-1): EADIYQTPRYLVIGTGKKITLECSQTMGHDKMYWYQQDPGMELHLIHYSYGVNSTEKGDLSSESTVSRIRTEHFPLTLESARPSHTSQYLCASSELGEFTEAFFGQGTRLTVV.

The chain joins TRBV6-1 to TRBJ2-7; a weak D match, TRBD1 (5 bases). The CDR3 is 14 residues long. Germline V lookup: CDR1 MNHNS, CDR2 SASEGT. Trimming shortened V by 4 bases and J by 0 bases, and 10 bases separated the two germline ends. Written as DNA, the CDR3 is TGTGCCAGCAGTGCTGTGGACACCTCCTACGAGCAGTACGTC. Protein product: CASSAVDTSYEQYV.

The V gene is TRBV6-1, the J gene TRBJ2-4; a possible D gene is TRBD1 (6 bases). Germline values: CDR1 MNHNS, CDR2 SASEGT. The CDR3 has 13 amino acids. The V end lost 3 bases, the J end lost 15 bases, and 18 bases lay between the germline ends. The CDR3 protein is CASSDDPLGARYF. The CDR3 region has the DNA TGTGCCAGCAGTGACGACCCTCTGGGGGCCAGGTACTTC.

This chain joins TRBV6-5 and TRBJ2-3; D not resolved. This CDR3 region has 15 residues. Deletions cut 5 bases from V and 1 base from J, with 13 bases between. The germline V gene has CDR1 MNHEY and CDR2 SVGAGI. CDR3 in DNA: TGTGCCAGCAGTCGCCTCGAAGACGGCACAGATACGCAGTATTTT. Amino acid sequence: CASSRLEDGTDTQYF.

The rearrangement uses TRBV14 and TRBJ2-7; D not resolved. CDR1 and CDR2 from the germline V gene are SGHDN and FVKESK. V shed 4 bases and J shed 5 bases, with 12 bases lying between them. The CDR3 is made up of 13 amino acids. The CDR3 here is CASSPSYSNEQYV. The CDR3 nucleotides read TGTGCCAGCAGCCCATCATACAGCAACGAGCAGTACGTC.

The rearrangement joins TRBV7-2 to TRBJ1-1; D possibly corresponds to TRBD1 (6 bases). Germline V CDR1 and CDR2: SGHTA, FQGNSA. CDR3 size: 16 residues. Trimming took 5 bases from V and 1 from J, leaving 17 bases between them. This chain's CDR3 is CASSPSLGGWNTEAFF. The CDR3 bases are TGTGCCAGCAGCCCCTCCCTAGGGGGTTGGAACACTGAAGCTTTCTTT.

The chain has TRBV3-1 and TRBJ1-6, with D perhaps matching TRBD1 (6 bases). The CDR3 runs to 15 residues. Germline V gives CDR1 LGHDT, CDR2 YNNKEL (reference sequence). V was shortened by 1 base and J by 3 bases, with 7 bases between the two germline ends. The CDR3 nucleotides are TGTGCCAGCAGCCAAGGGGGACACTATAATTCACCCCTCCACTTT. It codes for CASSQGGHYNSPLHF.

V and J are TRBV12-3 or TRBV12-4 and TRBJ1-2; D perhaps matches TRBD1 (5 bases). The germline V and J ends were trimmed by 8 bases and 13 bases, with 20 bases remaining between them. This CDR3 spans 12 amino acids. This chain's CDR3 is CASGRQFPSGTF. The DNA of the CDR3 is TGTGCCAGCGGTAGACAGTTCCCCTCGGGCACCTTC.

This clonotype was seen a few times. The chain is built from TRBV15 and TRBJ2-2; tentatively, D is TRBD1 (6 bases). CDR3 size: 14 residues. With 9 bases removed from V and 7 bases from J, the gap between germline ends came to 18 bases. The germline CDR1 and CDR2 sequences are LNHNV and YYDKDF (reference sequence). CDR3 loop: CATARNRVGGELFF. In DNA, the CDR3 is TGTGCCACGGCTAGAAACAGGGTTGGCGGGGAGCTGTTTTTT.

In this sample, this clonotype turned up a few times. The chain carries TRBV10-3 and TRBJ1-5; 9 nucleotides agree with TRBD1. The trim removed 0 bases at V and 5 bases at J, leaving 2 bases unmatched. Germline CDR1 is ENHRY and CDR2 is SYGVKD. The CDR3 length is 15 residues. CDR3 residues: CAISESRTGDQPQHF. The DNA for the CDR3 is TGTGCCATCAGTGAGTCAAGGACAGGGGATCAGCCCCAGCATTTT.

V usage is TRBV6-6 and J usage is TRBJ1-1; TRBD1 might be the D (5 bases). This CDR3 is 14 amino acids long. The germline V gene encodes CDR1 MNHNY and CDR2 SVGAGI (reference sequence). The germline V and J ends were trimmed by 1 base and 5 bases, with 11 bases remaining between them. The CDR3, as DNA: TGTGCCAGCAGTTACTGGAAAGGGGCAACTGAAGCTTTCTTT. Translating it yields CASSYWKGATEAFF.